This section outlines one T cell receptor beta chain sequence together with its context. Assay used: immunoSEQ multiplex PCR; TCRdb lists only in-frame clones, some missing. The sample has approximately 160,000 clones, 91% seen once. These data are taken from a study of T cell responses to AZD1222 COVID-19 vaccine. As for the study in general: Analyses pooled second doses at about 4 or about 12 weeks.

The CDR3 runs 14 residues. With V trimmed by 6 bases and J by 3 bases, 6 bases remained unmatched. Germline V gene sequence: CDR1 ENHRY, CDR2 SYGVKD. The rearrangement links TRBV10-3 to TRBJ2-7; 9 nucleotides line up with TRBD1. This receptor was obtained from an adult in good health. Specimen: peripheral blood, collected on day 0 of AZD1222 vaccination. The CDR3: CAISSGQGIYEQYF. CDR3 in DNA: TGTGCCATCAGCTCGGGACAGGGCATCTACGAGCAGTACTTC.